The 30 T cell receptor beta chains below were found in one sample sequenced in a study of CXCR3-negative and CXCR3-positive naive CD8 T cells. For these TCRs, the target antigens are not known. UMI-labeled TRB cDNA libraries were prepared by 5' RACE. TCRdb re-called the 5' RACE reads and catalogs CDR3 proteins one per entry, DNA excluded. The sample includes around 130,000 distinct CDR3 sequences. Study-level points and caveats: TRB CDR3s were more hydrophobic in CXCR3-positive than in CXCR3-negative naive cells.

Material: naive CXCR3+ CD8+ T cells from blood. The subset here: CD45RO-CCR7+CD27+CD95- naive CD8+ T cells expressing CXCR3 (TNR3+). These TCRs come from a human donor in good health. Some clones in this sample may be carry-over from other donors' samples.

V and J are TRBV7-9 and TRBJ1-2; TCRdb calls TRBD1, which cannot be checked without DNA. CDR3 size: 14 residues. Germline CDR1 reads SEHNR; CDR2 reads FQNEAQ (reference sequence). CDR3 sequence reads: CASSSGRTIYGYTF.

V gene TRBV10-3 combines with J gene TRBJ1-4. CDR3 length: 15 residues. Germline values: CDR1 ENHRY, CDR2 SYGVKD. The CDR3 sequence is CAISESMGGDEKLFF.

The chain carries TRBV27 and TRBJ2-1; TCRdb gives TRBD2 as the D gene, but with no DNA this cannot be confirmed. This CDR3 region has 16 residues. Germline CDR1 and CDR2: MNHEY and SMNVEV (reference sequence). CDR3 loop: CASSSLLAGDYNEQFF.

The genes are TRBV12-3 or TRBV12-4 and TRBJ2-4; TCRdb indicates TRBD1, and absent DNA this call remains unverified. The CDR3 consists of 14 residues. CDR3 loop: CASSFRGSKNIQYF.

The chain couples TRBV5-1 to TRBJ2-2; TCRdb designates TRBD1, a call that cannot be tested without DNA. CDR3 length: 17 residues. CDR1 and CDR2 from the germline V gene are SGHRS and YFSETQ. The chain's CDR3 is CASSLAPDPGMTGELFF.

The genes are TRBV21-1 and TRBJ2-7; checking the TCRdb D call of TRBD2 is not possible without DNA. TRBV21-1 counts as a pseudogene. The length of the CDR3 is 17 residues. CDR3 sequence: CASSKEEGRLIFYEQYF.

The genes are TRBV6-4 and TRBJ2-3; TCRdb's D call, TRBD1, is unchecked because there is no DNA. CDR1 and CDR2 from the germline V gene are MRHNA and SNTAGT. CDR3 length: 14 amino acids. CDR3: CASSDSRATDTQYF.

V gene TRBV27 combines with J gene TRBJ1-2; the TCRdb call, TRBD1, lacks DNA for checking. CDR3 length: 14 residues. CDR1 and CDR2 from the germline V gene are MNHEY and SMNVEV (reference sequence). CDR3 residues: CASSWGQGVTGYTF.

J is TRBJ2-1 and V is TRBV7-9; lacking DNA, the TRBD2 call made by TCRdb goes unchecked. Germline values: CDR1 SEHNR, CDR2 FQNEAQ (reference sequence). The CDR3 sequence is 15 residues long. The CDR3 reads CASSLPGLASGEQFF.

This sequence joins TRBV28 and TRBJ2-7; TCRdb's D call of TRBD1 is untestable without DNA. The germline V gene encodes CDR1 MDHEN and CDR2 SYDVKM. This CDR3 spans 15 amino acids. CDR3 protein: CASSSLSGTAYEQYF.

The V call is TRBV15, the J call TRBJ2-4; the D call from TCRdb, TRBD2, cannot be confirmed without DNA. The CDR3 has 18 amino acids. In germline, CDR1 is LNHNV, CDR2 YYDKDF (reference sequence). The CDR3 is CATSRNPGEAGTENIQYF.

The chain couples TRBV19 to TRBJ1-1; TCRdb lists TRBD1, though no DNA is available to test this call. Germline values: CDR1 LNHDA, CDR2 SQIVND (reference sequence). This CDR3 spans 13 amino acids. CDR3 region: CASSGGGVREAFF.

The CDR3 spells CASSYSPDPSYEQYF. This chain links TRBV6-5 with TRBJ2-7. This CDR3 spans 15 amino acids. Germline V gene sequence: CDR1 MNHEY, CDR2 SVGAGI.

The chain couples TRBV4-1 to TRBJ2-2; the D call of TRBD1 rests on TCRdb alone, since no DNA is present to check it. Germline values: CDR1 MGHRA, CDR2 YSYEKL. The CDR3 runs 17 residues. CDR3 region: CASSQAGTGGFDGELFF.

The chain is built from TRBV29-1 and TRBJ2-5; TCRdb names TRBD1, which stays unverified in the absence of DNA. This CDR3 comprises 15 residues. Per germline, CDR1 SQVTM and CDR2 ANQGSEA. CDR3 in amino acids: CSVDRLLGGKETQYF.

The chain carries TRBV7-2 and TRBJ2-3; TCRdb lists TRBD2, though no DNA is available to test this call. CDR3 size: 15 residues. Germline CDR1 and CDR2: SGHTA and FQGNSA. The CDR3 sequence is CASSLVAGAADTKYF.

Here the CDR3 reads CASRFYQGGNTEAFF. J is TRBJ1-1 and V is TRBV27. Germline CDR1 is MNHEY and CDR2 is SMNVEV (reference sequence). The CDR3 is made up of 15 amino acids.

The chain's CDR3 is CASSQEVWDRSNEQFF. The V call is TRBV4-3, the J call TRBJ2-1; TCRdb returns TRBD1, unconfirmable since there is no DNA. Germline V gene lookup returns CDR1 LGHNA and CDR2 YSLEER. The CDR3 runs to 16 residues.

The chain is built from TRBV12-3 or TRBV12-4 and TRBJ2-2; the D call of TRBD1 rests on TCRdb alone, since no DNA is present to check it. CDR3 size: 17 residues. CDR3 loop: CASSFSQTGQYTGELFF.

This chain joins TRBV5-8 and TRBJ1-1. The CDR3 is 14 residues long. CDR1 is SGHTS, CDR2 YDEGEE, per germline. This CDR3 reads CASTEPSRGTEAFF. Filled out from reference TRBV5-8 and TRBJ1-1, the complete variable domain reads EAGVTQSPTHLIKTRGQQATLRCSPISGHTSVYWYQQALGLGLQFLLWYDEGEERNRGNFPPRFSGRQFPNYSSELNVNALELEDSALYLCASTEPSRGTEAFFGQGTRLTVV.

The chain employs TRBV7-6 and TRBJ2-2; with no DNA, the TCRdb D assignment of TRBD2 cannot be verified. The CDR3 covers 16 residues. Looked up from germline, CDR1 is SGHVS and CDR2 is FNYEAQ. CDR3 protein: CASSLAGTRGIGELFF.

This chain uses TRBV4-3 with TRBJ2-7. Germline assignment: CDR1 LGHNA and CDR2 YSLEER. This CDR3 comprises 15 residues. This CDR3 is CASSQDRRISYEQYF.

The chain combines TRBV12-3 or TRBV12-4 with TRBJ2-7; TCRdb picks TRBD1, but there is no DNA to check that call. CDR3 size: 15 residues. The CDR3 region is CASSVGPTPSYEQYF.

CDR3 sequence reads: CASSQQEGAPLNEQYF. This chain joins TRBV4-1 and TRBJ2-7; TCRdb selects TRBD1, and the lack of DNA leaves this call unchecked. Looked up from germline, CDR1 is MGHRA and CDR2 is YSYEKL. CDR3 size: 16 residues.

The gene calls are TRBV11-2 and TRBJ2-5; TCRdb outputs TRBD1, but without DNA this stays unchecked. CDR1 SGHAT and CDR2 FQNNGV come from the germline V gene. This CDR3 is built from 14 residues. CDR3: CASSLVSRGETQYF.

The CDR3 sequence: CASSDAGAEEQYF. This chain links TRBV25-1 with TRBJ2-7; checking the TCRdb D call of TRBD1 is not possible without DNA. CDR1 MGHDK and CDR2 SYGVNS come from the germline V gene. The CDR3 length is 13 residues.

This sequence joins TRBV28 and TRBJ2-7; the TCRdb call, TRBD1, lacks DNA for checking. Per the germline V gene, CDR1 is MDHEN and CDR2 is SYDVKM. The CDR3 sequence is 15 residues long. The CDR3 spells CATKIPGQRIHEQYF.

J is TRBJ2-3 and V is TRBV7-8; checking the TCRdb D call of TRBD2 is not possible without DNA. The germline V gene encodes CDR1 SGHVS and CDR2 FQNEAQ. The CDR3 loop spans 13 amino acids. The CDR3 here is CASSRLVPDTQYF.

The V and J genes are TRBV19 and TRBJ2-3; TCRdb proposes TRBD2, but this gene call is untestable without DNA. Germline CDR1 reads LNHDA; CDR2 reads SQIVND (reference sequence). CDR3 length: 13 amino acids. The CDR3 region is CASAGLGTDTQYF.

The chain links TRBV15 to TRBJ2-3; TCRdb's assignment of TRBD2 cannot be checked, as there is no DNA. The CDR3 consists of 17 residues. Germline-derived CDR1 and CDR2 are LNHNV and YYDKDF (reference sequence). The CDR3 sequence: CATSRGLAGGPSDTQYF. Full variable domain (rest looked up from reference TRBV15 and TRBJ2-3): DAMVIQNPRYQVTQFGKPVTLSCSQTLNHNVMYWYQQKSSQAPKLLFHYYDKDFNNEADTPDNFQSRRPNTSFCFLDIRSPGLGDTAMYLCATSRGLAGGPSDTQYFGPGTRLTVL.